This T cell receptor beta chain was captured by sequencing in a study of response to subunit inactivated influenza vaccine. One entry per CDR3 protein, called by TCRdb with MiXCR from the RT-PCR reads. The data show 400,000 to 650,000 distinct CDR3 sequences, approximately 7.7% seen once. Germline lookup yields CDR1 SGHVS and CDR2 FNYEAQ. The CDR3 extends over 14 amino acids. With 5 bases removed from V and 5 bases from J, the gap between germline ends came to 12 bases. A remark on this clonotype: Its antigen is not known.

Study results and caveats: That few new T cells are recruited by each seasonal influenza vaccination was the authors' suggestion.

The rearrangement uses TRBV7-6 and TRBJ2-2; D is possibly TRBD1 (6 bases). The receptor was isolated from a man between 50 and 69 years old who received an inactivated influenza vaccine. This specimen was PBMCs from blood, taken about 23 months after vaccination. The CDR3, as DNA: TGTGCCAGCAGCCCCGGGACACAGACCGGGGAGCTGTTTTTT. Its protein is CASSPGTQTGELFF.